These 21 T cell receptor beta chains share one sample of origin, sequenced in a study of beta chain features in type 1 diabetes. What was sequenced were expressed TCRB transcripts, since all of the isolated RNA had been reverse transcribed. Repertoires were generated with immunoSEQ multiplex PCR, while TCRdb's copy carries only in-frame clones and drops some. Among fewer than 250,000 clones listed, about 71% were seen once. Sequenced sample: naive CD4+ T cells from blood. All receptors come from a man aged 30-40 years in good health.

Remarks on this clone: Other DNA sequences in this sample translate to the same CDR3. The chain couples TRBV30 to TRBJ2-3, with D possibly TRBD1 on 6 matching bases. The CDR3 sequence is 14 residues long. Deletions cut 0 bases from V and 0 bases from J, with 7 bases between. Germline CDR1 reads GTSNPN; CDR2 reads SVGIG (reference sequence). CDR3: CAWSVGGSTDTQYF. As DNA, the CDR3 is TGTGCCTGGAGTGTAGGGGGAAGCACAGATACGCAGTATTTT.

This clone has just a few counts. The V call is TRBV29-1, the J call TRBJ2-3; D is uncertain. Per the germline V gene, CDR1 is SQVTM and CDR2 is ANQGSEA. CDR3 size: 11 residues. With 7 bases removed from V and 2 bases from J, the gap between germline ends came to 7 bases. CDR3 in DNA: TGCAGCGGCCAGACCACAGATACGCAGTATTTT. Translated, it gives CSGQTTDTQYF.

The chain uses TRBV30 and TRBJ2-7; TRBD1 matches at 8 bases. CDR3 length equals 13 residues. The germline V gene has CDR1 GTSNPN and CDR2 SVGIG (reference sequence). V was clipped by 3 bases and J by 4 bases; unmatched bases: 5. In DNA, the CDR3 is TGTGCCTGGAGGTGGGGACAGGCGTACGAGCAGTACTTC. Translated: CAWRWGQAYEQYF.

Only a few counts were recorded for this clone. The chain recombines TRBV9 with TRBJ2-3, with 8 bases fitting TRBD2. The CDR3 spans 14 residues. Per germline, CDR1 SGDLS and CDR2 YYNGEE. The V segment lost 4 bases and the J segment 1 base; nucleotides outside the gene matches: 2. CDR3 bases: TGTGCCAGCAGCCCGACTAGCGGCACAGATACGCAGTATTTT. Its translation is CASSPTSGTDTQYF.

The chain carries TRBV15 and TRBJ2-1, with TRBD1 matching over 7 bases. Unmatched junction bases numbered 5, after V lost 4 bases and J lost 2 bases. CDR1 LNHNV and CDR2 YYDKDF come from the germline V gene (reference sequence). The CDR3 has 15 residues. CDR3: CATSIRQGAYNEQFF. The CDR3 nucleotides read TGTGCCACCAGCATTCGACAGGGTGCCTACAATGAGCAGTTCTTC.

The CDR3 loop reads CAWSLGRVSSYNEQFF. The CDR3 nucleotides are TGTGCCTGGAGCCTCGGGAGAGTCAGCTCCTACAATGAGCAGTTCTTC. The chain carries TRBV30 and TRBJ2-1, with D tentatively TRBD2 (6 bases). Trimming removed 3 bases at V and 0 bases at J, with 15 bases between. The CDR3 runs to 16 residues. Per the germline V gene, CDR1 is GTSNPN and CDR2 is SVGIG (reference sequence).

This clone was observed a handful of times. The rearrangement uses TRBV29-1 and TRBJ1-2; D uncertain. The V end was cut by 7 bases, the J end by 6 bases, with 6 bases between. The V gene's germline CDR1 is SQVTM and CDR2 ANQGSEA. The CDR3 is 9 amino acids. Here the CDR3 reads CSAADGYTF. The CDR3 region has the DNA TGCAGCGCAGCGGATGGCTACACCTTC.

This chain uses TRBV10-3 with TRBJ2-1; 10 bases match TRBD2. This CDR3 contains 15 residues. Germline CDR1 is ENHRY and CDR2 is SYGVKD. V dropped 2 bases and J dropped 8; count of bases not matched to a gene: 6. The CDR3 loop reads CAISEASGSFYEQFF. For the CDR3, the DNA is TGTGCCATCAGTGAGGCTAGCGGGAGTTTCTATGAGCAGTTCTTC.

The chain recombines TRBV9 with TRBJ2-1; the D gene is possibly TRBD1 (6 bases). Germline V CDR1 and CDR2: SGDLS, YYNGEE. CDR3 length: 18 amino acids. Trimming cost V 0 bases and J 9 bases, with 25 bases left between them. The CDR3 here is CASSVAMSSLLGGSEQFF. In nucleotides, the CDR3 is TGTGCCAGCAGCGTAGCTATGAGTTCGTTGCTAGGGGGATCTGAGCAGTTCTTC. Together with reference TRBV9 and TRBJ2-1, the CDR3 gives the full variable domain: DSGVTQTPKHLITATGQRVTLRCSPRSGDLSVYWYQQSLDQGLQFLIQYYNGEERAKGNILERFSAQQFPDLHSELNLSSLELGDSALYFCASSVAMSSLLGGSEQFFGPGTRLTVL.

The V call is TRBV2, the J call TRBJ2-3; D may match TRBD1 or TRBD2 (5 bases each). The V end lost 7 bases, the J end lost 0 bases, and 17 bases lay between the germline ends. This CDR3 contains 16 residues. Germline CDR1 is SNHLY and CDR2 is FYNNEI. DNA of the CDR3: TGTGCCAGCAAGCGGTCGGGGACGGCTAGCACAGATACGCAGTATTTT. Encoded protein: CASKRSGTASTDTQYF. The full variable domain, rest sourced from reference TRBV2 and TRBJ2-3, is EPEVTQTPSHQVTQMGQEVILRCVPISNHLYFYWYRQILGQKVEFLVSFYNNEISEKSEIFDDQFSVERPDGSNFTLKIRSTKLEDSAMYFCASKRSGTASTDTQYFGPGTRLTVL.

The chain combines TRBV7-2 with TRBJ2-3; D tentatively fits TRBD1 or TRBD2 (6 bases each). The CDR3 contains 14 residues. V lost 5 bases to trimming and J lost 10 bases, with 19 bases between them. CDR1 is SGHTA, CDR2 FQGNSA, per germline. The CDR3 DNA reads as TGTGCCAGCAGCCCCAGAGGGGGGACTCTAGCGCAGTATTTT. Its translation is CASSPRGGTLAQYF.

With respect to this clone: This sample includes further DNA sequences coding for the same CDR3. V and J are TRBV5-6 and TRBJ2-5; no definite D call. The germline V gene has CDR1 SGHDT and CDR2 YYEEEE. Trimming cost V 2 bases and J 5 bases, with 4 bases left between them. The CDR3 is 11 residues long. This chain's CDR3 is CASSFGETQYF. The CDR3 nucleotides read TGTGCCAGCAGCTTCGGGGAGACCCAGTACTTC.

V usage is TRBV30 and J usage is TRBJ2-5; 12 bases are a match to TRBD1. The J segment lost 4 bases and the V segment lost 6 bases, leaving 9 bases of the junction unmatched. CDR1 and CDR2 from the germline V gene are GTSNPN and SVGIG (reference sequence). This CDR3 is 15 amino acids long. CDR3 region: CACTGTGGWAETQYF. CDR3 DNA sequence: TGTGCCTGTACCGGGACAGGGGGCTGGGCAGAGACCCAGTACTTC.

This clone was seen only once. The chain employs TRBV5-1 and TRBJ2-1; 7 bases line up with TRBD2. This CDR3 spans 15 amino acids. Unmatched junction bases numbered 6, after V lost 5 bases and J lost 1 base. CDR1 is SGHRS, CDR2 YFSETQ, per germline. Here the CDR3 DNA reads TGCGCCAGCAGTTTCGCTAGCGGATCCTACAATGAGCAGTTCTTC. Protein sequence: CASSFASGSYNEQFF.

CDR3 DNA sequence: TGTGCCAGCTCTCGGGCGGGAGGGTCCTACGAGCAGTACTTC. It translates to CASSRAGGSYEQYF. The chain employs TRBV6-5 and TRBJ2-7; 9 bases agree with TRBD2. Germline V gives CDR1 MNHEY, CDR2 SVGAGI. The J segment lost 1 base and the V segment lost 8 bases, leaving 6 bases of the junction unmatched. The CDR3 has 14 amino acids.

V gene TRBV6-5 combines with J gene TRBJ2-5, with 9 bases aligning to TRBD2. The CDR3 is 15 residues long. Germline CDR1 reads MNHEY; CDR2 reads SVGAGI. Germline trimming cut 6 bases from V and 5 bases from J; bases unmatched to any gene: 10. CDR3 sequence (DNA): TGTGCCAGCAGGGTCCCGGGACTAGCTGTGGAGACCCAGTACTTC. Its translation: CASRVPGLAVETQYF.

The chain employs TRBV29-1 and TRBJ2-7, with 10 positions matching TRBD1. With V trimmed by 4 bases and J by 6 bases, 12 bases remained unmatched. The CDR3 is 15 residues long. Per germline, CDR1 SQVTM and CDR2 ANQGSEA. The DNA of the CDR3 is TGCAGCGTTGGCGAGACAGGGGGCGTCCGTGGCGAGCAGTACTTC. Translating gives CSVGETGGVRGEQYF.

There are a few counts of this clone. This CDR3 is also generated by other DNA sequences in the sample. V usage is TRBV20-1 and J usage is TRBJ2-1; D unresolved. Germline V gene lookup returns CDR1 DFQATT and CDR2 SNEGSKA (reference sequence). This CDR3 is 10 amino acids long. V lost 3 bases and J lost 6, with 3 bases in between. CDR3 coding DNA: TGCAGTGCTAGGTCCAATGAGCAGTTCTTC. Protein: CSARSNEQFF.

CDR3 sequence (DNA): TGCACCAGCAGCCAGGTGGGGGACGAGCAGTACTTC. Amino acid sequence: CTSSQVGDEQYF. J is TRBJ2-7 and V is TRBV1. TRBV1 represents a pseudogene. The CDR3 consists of 12 residues.

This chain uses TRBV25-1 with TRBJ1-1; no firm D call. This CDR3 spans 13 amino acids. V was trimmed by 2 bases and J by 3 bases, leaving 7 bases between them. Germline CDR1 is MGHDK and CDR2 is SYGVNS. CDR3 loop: CASSEGGHTEAFF. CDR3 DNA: TGTGCCAGCAGTGAAGGAGGACACACTGAAGCTTTCTTT. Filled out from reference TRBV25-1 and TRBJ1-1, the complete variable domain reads EADIYQTPRYLVIGTGKKITLECSQTMGHDKMYWYQQDPGMELHLIHYSYGVNSTEKGDLSSESTVSRIRTEHFPLTLESARPSHTSQYLCASSEGGHTEAFFGQGTRLTVV.

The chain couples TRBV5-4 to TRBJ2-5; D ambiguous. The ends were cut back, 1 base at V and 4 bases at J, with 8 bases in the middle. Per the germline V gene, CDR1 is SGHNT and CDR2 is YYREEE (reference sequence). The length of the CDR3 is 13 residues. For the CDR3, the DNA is TGTGCCAGCAGCTTGCCAGCCCGAGAGACCCAGTACTTC. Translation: CASSLPARETQYF.